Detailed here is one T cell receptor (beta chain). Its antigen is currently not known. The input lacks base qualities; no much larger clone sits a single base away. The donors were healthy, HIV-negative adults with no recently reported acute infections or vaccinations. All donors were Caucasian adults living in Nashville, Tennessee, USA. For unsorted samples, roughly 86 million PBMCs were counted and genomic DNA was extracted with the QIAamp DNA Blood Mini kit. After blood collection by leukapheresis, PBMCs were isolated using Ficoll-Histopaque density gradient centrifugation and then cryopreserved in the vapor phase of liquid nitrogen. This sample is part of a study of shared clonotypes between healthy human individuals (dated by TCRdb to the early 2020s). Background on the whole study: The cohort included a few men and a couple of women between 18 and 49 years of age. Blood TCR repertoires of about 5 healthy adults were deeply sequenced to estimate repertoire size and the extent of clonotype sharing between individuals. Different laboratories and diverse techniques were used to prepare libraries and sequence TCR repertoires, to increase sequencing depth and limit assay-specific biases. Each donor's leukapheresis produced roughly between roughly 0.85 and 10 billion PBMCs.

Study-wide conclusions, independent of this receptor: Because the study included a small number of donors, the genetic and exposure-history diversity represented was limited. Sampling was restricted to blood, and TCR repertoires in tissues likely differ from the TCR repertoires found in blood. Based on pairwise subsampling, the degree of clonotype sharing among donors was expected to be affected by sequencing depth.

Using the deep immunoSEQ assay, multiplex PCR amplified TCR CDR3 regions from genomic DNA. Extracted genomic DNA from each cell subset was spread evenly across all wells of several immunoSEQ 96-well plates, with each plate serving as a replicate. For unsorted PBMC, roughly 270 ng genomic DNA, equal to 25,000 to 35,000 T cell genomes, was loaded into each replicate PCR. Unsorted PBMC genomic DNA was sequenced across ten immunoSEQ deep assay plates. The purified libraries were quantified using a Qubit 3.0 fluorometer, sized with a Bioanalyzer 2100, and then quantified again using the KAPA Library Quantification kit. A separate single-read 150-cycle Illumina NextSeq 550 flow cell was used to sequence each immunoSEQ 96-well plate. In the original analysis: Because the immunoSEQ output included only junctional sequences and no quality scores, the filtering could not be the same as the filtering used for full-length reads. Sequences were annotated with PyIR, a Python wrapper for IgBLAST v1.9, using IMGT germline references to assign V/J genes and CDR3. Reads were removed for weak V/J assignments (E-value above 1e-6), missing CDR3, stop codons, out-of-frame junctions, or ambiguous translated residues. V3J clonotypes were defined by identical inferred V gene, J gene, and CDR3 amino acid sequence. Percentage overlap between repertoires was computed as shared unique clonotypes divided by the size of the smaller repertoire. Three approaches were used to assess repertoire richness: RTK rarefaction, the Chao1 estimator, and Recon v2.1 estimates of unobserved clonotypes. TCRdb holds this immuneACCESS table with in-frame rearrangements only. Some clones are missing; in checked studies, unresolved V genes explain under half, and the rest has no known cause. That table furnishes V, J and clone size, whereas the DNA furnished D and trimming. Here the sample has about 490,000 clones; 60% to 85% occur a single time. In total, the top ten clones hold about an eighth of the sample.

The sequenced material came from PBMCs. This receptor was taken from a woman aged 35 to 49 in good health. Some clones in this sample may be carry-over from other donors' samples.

This receptor has the CDR3 CASSFGQAYEQYF. In nucleotides, the sequence is TGTGCCAGCAGCTTCGGACAAGCCTACGAGCAGTACTTC. The chain joins TRBV5-4 to TRBJ2-7; possibly the D gene is TRBD1, per 5 matching bases. V loses 2 bases, J loses 2 bases, and the germline ends lie 8 bases apart. In the germline V gene (reference sequence), CDR1 corresponds to SGHNT and CDR2 to YYREEE. From cysteine to phenylalanine, the CDR3 is 13 amino acids long. Just the 39-base CDR3 DNA is kept, in frame starting at base 1.